This T cell receptor beta chain was captured in a study of tumor and adjacent non-tumor tissue in lung cancer. Study-wide context: There were about twelve adenocarcinoma, a couple of squamous cell carcinoma and 1 small cell lung cancer cases. Regarding the study as a whole: In normal lung, the top 100 clones were significantly more dominant than in tumor.

CDR3 length: 14 amino acids. Per the germline V gene, CDR1 is WNHNN and CDR2 is SYGVQD (reference sequence). The germline V and J ends were trimmed by 0 bases and 3 bases, with 8 bases remaining between them. TCRbeta libraries were built with three rounds of nested PCR, modified from ARM-PCR. MiXCR was run by TCRdb on the multiplex PCR reads, yielding one entry per CDR3 protein. This table has 65,000 to 95,000 distinct CDR3 sequences, roughly 75% appearing once. This clonotype was counted once. No antigen is known for it. This sample's RNA came from whole unsorted tissue. The source of this sequence is a woman aged 70-85 years with non-small cell lung cancer. Sequencing input: lung tumor tissue. V and J are TRBV10-1 and TRBJ1-1, with unresolved D. The CDR3 bases are TGCGCCAGCAGTGAGTCGTTTGTGGACACTGAAGCTTTCTTT. Its protein is CASSESFVDTEAFF.